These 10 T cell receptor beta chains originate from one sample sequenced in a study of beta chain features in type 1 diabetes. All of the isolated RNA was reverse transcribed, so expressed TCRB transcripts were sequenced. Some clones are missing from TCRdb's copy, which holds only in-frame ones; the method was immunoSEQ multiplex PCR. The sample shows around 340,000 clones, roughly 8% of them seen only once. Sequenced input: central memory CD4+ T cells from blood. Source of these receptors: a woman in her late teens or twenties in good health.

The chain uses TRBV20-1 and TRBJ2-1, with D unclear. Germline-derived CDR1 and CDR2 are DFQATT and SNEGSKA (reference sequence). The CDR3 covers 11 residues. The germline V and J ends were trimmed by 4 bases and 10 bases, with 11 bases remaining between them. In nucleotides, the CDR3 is TGCAGTGCTAAGGGCTTGAGGGAGCAGTTCTTC. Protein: CSAKGLREQFF.

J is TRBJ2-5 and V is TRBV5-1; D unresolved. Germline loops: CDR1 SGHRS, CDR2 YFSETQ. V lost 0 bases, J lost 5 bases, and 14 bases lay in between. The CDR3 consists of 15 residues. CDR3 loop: CASSLVGSLKETQYF. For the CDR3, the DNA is TGCGCCAGCAGCTTGGTAGGGTCGTTAAAGGAGACCCAGTACTTC. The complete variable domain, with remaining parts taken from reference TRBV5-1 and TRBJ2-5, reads KAGVTQTPRYLIKTRGQQVTLSCSPISGHRSVSWYQQTPGQGLQFLFEYFSETQRNKGNFPGRFSGRQFSNSRSEMNVSTLELGDSALYLCASSLVGSLKETQYFGPGTRLLVL.

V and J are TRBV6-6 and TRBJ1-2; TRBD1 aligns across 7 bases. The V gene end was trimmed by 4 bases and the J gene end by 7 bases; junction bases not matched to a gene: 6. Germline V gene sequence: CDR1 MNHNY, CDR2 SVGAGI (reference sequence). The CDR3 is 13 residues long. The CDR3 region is CASSLTRDSGYTF. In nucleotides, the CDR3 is TGTGCCAGCAGTTTGACCCGGGACAGTGGCTACACCTTC.

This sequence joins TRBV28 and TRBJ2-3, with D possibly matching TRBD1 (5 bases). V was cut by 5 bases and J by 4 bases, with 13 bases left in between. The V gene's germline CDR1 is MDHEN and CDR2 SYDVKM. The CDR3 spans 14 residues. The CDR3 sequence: CASSPGPQADTQYF. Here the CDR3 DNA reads TGTGCCAGCAGTCCAGGGCCACAGGCAGATACGCAGTATTTT.

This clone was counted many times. The CDR3 spells CASSIVLGTGELFF. The CDR3 nucleotides read TGTGCCAGTAGTATAGTCCTAGGCACCGGGGAGCTGTTTTTT. The V and J genes are TRBV19 and TRBJ2-2; no definite D call. Trimming took off 1 base at V and 4 bases at J, with 7 bases between the two ends. Looked up from germline, CDR1 is LNHDA and CDR2 is SQIVND (reference sequence). CDR3 length: 14 amino acids.

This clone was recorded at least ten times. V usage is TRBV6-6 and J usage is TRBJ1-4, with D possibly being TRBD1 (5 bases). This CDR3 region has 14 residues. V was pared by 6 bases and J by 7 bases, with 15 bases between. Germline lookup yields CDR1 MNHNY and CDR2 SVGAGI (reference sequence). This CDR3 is CASRQLRGGEKLFF. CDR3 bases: TGTGCCAGCAGACAATTACGCGGGGGTGAAAAACTGTTTTTT.

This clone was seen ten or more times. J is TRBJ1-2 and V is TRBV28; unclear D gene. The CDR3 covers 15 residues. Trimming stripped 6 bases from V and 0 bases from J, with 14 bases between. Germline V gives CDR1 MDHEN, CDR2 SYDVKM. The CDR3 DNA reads TGTGCCAGCAGGCACCACCAGATTTCTAACTATGGCTACACCTTC. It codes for CASRHHQISNYGYTF.

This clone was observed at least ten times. The CDR3 here is CASSFMAAPDTQYF. DNA of the CDR3: TGTGCCAGCAGCTTCATGGCGGCCCCTGATACGCAGTATTTT. This chain uses TRBV5-4 with TRBJ2-3; unclear D gene. V lost 2 bases, J lost 6 bases, and 13 bases lay in between. The length of the CDR3 is 14 residues. Germline CDR1 reads SGHNT; CDR2 reads YYREEE (reference sequence).

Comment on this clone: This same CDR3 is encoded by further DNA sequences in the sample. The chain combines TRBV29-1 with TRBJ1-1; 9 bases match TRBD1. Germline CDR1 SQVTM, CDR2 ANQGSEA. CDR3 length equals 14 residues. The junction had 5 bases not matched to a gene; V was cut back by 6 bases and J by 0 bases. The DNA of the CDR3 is TGCAGCGTGCGTGGGACAGGGATGAACACTGAAGCTTTCTTT. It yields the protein CSVRGTGMNTEAFF.

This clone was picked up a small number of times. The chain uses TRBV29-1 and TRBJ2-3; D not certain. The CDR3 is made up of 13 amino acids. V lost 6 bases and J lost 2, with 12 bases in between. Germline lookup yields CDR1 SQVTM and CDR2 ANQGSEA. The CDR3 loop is CSVHARFTDTQYF. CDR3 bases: TGCAGCGTCCACGCCCGATTCACAGATACGCAGTATTTT.